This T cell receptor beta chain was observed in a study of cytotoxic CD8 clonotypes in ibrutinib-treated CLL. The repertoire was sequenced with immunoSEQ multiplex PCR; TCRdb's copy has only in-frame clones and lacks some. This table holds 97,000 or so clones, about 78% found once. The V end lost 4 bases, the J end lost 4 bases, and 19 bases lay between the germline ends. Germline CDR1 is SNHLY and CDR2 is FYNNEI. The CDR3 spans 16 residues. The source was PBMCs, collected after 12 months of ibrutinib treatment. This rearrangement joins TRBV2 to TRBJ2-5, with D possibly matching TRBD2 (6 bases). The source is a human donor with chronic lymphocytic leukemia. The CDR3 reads CASSGPGLDLGETQYF. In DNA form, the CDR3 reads TGTGCCAGCAGTGGTCCGGGACTGGACCTGGGAGAGACCCAGTACTTC.